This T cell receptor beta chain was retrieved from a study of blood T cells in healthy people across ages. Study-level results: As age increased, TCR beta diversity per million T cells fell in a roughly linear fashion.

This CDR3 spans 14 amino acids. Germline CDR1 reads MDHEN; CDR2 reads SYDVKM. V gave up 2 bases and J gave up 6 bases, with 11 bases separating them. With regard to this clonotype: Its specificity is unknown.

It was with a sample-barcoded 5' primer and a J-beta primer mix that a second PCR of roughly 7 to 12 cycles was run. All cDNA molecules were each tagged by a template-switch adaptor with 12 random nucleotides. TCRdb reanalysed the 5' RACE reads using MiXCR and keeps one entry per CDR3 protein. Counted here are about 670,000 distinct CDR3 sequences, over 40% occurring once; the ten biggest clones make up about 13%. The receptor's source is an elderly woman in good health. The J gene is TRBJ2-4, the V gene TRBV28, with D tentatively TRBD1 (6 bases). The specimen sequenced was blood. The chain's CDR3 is CASSLIRGGNIQYF. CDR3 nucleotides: TGTGCCAGCAGTTTAATCAGGGGTGGAAACATTCAGTACTTC.